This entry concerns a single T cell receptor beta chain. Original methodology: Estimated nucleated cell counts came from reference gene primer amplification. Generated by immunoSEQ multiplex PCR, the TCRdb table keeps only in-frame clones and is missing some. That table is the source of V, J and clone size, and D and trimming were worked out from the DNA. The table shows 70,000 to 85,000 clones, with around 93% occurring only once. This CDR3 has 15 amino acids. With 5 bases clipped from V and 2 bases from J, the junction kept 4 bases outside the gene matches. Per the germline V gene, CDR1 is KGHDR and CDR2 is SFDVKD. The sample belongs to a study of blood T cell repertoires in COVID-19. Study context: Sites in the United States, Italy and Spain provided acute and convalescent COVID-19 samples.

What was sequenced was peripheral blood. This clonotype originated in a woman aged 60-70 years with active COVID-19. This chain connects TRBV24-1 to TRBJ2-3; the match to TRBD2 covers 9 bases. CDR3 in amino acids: CATSGTSALTDTQYF. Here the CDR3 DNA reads TGTGCCACCAGTGGGACTAGCGCCCTCACAGATACGCAGTATTTT.